This is a list of T cell receptor beta chains from one sample in a study of shared clonotypes between healthy human individuals. Produced via immunoSEQ multiplex PCR; TCRdb's table is partial and in-frame only. The data contain hundreds of thousands of clones, 74% of them singletons. Sequencing was carried out using memory CD4+ T cells sorted from blood. The source is a woman under 40 in good health. The CDR3 runs from the conserved cysteine through the conserved F or W. D genes are given only for firm matches.

V,D,J,CDR3
TRBV7-8,TRBD2,TRBJ2-7,CASSLKWGSGGSSYEQYF
TRBV10-1,.,TRBJ1-2,CASSERPPDYGYTF
TRBV28,.,TRBJ1-5,CASTTRSALSNQPQHF
TRBV4-1,.,TRBJ2-1,CASSQSPQGSYNEQFF
TRBV19,TRBD1,TRBJ1-2,CASSILQGIGYGYTF
TRBV15,.,TRBJ2-5,CATSRAKEETQYF
TRBV27,.,TRBJ1-6,CAAGEGASPLHF
TRBV6-5,.,TRBJ2-7,CASSHVVASSEQYF
TRBV30,.,TRBJ1-1,CAWSVQSDTEAFF
TRBV11-3,TRBD2,TRBJ2-2,CASSSGGIKSGELFF
TRBV29-1,.,TRBJ2-5,CSVFDYVETQYF
TRBV7-8,TRBD1,TRBJ2-5,CASRAWTGTGARTQYF
TRBV15,.,TRBJ1-1,CATSRALGGTEAFF
TRBV11-2,.,TRBJ1-1,CASSPSPYREYTEAFF
TRBV14,.,TRBJ2-7,CASSQFRSREQYF
TRBV27,.,TRBJ1-1,CASSSGPGRLAFF
TRBV5-6,TRBD2,TRBJ2-1,CASSFYPAGGYNEQFF
TRBV15,TRBD1,TRBJ2-5,CATSRDMATGETGETQYF
TRBV6-1,.,TRBJ1-5,CAGRVNNQPQHF
TRBV10-3,TRBD1,TRBJ2-7,CAIRGQGSSYEQYF
TRBV25-1,.,TRBJ2-5,CASSETSLARPQETQYF
TRBV12-1,.,TRBJ2-2,CASSWTGAVTGELFF
TRBV6-1,TRBD1,TRBJ1-5,CASSGQGALSNQPQHF
TRBV2,.,TRBJ2-5,CASSRDFETQYF
TRBV6-5,.,TRBJ2-7,CASSYAGTGAGEQYF
TRBV2,TRBD1,TRBJ1-2,CASRKLATGTGTSGYTF
TRBV28,.,TRBJ1-1,CASSNPHRVGEAFF
TRBV5-4,.,TRBJ1-4,CASSPDSSTNEKLFF
TRBV28,.,TRBJ1-2,CASGWDYTF
TRBV28,.,TRBJ2-7,CASSLPRTGQYF
TRBV6-1,.,TRBJ1-2,CASSGGPYGYTF
TRBV20-1,.,TRBJ2-1,CSAGLGNEQFF
TRBV15,TRBD2,TRBJ2-5,CATSRLAGLQETQYF
TRBV30,.,TRBJ2-1,CAWRKRQDSYNEQFF
TRBV6-1,TRBD2,TRBJ2-7,CASSVYSGSYEQYF
TRBV2,TRBD2,TRBJ2-1,CASIYGTSGRGAHNEQFF
TRBV2,TRBD2,TRBJ2-5,CASRRTSGRQETQYF
TRBV7-9,TRBD1,TRBJ1-1,CASSFWDRGNTEAFF
TRBV4-1,.,TRBJ1-2,CASSQDSRVNYGYTF
TRBV21-1,.,TRBJ1-2,CASRMTNSGRYGYTF
TRBV7-9,.,TRBJ2-1,CASSLGRARVGINEQFF
TRBV2,.,TRBJ1-1,CASSAWGATEAFF
TRBV28,.,TRBJ1-4,CASSSHAGVKLFF
TRBV5-1,TRBD2,TRBJ2-3,CASSSTAGGRTDTQYF
TRBV7-7,TRBD1,TRBJ2-5,CASSLGTGGQETQYF
TRBV7-9,TRBD1,TRBJ2-7,CASRLDEGAAYF
TRBV4-1,TRBD2,TRBJ2-1,CAVRHVTGTSGRNGYNEQFF
TRBV6-5,.,TRBJ1-2,CASSYANQGVGYTF
TRBV27,.,TRBJ2-5,CASKVNGRLMETQYF
TRBV28,TRBD1,TRBJ2-7,CASSLSTGLDEQYF
TRBV4-1,.,TRBJ1-5,CASSPWWGVDQPQHF
TRBV4-1,TRBD1,TRBJ1-2,CASSQGTGFYGYTF
TRBV2,TRBD2,TRBJ2-1,CASSILASYNEQFF
TRBV21-1,.,TRBJ1-1,CASGSRRGAFF
TRBV27,TRBD1,TRBJ2-5,CASSPLDRVGVETQYF
TRBV28,TRBD1,TRBJ1-1,CASRTRQGNTEAFF
TRBV15,.,TRBJ2-3,CATSSYQTDTQYF
TRBV2,.,TRBJ1-3,CASSERGASGNTIYF